The 17 T cell receptor beta chains reported below all come from one sample, sequenced in a study of blood T cell repertoires in COVID-19. The table came from immunoSEQ multiplex PCR; TCRdb's copy has only in-frame clones and leaves some out. The data contain more than 200,000 clones, 85% to 90% of them singletons. The sequenced material came from peripheral blood. These receptors were collected from a man aged 45-65 years with COVID-19, enrolled during active disease.

The chain recombines TRBV14 with TRBJ1-2; D is perhaps TRBD1 (6 bases). V was clipped by 2 bases and J by 4 bases, with 8 bases between them. Germline V CDR1 and CDR2: SGHDN, FVKESK. This CDR3 comprises 13 residues. CDR3 in DNA: TGTGCCAGCAGCCAAACGGACAGCTATGGCTACACCTTC. The encoded protein is CASSQTDSYGYTF.

The rearrangement uses TRBV11-2 and TRBJ2-5; TRBD1 matches 8 bases. The trim removed 1 base at V and 5 bases at J, leaving 6 bases unmatched. This CDR3 has 15 residues. The germline V gene has CDR1 SGHAT and CDR2 FQNNGV. The CDR3 reads CASSLVGRTGETQYF. The CDR3 nucleotides read TGTGCCAGCAGCTTAGTGGGCCGGACAGGGGAGACCCAGTACTTC.

This clone was observed a few times. The genes are TRBV7-2 and TRBJ1-3; D gene unclear. The CDR3 is 14 residues long. Germline CDR1 and CDR2: SGHTA and FQGNSA. Deletions cut 5 bases from V and 2 bases from J, with 10 bases between. CDR3 nucleotides: TGTGCCAGCAGCCCGAGGACTGCTGGAAACACCATATATTTT. Translated: CASSPRTAGNTIYF.

The rearrangement joins TRBV7-9 to TRBJ1-3, with D possibly matching TRBD1 (5 bases). CDR1 and CDR2 (germline): SEHNR, FQNEAQ (reference sequence). This CDR3 has 14 amino acids. V was pared by 8 bases and J by 8 bases, with 19 bases between. CDR3 loop: CASGRWGERDTIYF. DNA of the CDR3: TGTGCCAGCGGGAGATGGGGCGAGCGGGACACCATATATTTT.

This chain uses TRBV7-3 with TRBJ2-5; no reliable D call. V lost 2 bases to trimming and J lost 5 bases, with 6 bases between them. Germline loops: CDR1 SGHTA, CDR2 FQGTGA. This CDR3 region has 12 residues. The CDR3 DNA reads TGTGCCAGCAGCTTAGCACTGGAGACCCAGTACTTC. It specifies CASSLALETQYF.

The rearrangement uses TRBV9 and TRBJ2-7; 13 bases agree with TRBD2. There are 16 residues in the CDR3. Germline values: CDR1 SGDLS, CDR2 YYNGEE. Trimming took 4 bases from V and 1 from J; bases not matched to a gene: 5. CDR3 residues: CASSPGLAGTSYEQYF. In nucleotides, the CDR3 is TGTGCCAGCAGCCCGGGACTAGCGGGGACTTCCTACGAGCAGTACTTC.

This clone was found a few times. The genes are TRBV2 and TRBJ2-5, with 8 bases matching TRBD2. V was pared by 0 bases and J by 5 bases, with 11 bases of the junction left unmatched. The CDR3 is 17 residues long. CDR1 and CDR2 from the germline V gene are SNHLY and FYNNEI. The CDR3 region is CASSEALAGLSFETQYF. The DNA for the CDR3 is TGTGCCAGCAGTGAAGCTTTAGCGGGGTTGTCGTTCGAGACCCAGTACTTC.

The gene calls are TRBV7-9 and TRBJ2-7; 7 nucleotides agree with TRBD1. Germline values: CDR1 SEHNR, CDR2 FQNEAQ (reference sequence). This CDR3 comprises 16 residues. The V and J ends lost 5 bases and 2 bases, in that order; junction bases with no gene match: 12. The chain's CDR3 is CASSQSPPGQPYEQYF. DNA of the CDR3: TGTGCCAGCAGCCAGTCCCCCCCGGGACAGCCCTACGAGCAGTACTTC.

CDR3 nucleotide sequence: TGTGCCAGCAGTTCAAACAGGGGGCAGGGCTACACCTTC. The encoded protein is CASSSNRGQGYTF. The chain uses TRBV12-3 or TRBV12-4 and TRBJ1-2, with 9 bases fitting TRBD1. Trimming took 4 bases from V and 8 from J; bases not matched to a gene: 5. The CDR3 totals 13 residues.

The table lists this clone with a count of one. The genes are TRBV9 and TRBJ1-1, with a weak D call TRBD1 (6 bases). The CDR3 runs to 14 residues. CDR1 is SGDLS, CDR2 YYNGEE, per germline. With 0 bases removed from V and 7 bases from J, the gap between germline ends came to 13 bases. CDR3 nucleotide sequence: TGTGCCAGCAGCGTAGAGGAACAGGGCTTTGAAGCTTTCTTT. Translating gives CASSVEEQGFEAFF.

The rearrangement links TRBV28 to TRBJ1-2, with TRBD1 as a possible D gene (5 bases). The CDR3 covers 15 residues. Per germline, CDR1 MDHEN and CDR2 SYDVKM. Deletions cut 4 bases from V and 7 bases from J, with 19 bases between. Here the CDR3 reads CASSSGGDSGVGYTF. The CDR3 bases are TGTGCCAGCAGTTCGGGGGGGGACTCGGGAGTTGGCTACACCTTC.

The chain joins TRBV7-6 to TRBJ2-2, with D perhaps TRBD1 (6 bases). V was pared by 8 bases and J by 3 bases, with 16 bases between. The CDR3 has 15 amino acids. Germline CDR1 and CDR2: SGHVS and FNYEAQ. Written as DNA, the CDR3 is TGTGCCAGCTCGCAGGGGTCAGGAGACACCGGGGAGCTGTTTTTT. This codes for CASSQGSGDTGELFF.

The chain links TRBV5-1 to TRBJ1-1; D is perhaps TRBD1 (6 bases). Per the germline V gene, CDR1 is SGHRS and CDR2 is YFSETQ. Between the trimmed V and J ends, which lost 1 base and 3 bases, there was a span of 10 bases. The CDR3 is 14 amino acids. The CDR3 nucleotides read TGCGCCAGCAGCTTGAGCAGGGGAGACACTGAAGCTTTCTTT. Translating gives CASSLSRGDTEAFF.

Turning to this clone: Sequence at one end of the junction differs from germline and may be a read error. The same CDR3 is also encoded by other DNA sequences in this sample. J is TRBJ1-1 and V is TRBV7-3; possibly TRBD1 for D (6 bases). The CDR3 runs 14 residues. CDR1 and CDR2 from the germline V gene are SGHTA and FQGTGA. The CDR3 DNA is TGTGCCAGCAGTCCGTGGGGGGGCCCCACTGAAGCCTTCTTT. Protein: CASSPWGGPTEAFF.

The chain joins TRBV18 to TRBJ2-2; 7 bases agree with TRBD2. Germline lookup yields CDR1 KGHSH and CDR2 LQKENI. The trim removed 1 base at V and 4 bases at J, leaving 9 bases unmatched. This CDR3 contains 17 residues. The CDR3 protein is CASSPREGGLSTGELFF. The CDR3 nucleotides read TGTGCCAGCTCACCACGGGAGGGAGGACTGAGCACCGGGGAGCTGTTTTTT.

This clone came up a few times. V gene TRBV6-2 or TRBV6-3 combines with J gene TRBJ2-4; D might be TRBD2 (6 bases). This CDR3 region has 15 residues. V was pared by 5 bases and J by 9 bases, with 20 bases between. Germline V gene data show CDR1 as MNHEY and CDR2 as SVGEGT. CDR3 sequence (DNA): TGTGCCAGCAGTCGACGGGACTCGACACGGGGCATTCAGTACTTC. Translation gives CASSRRDSTRGIQYF.

V and J are TRBV6-5 and TRBJ1-6, with D unresolved. This CDR3 has 16 residues. Germline V gene sequence: CDR1 MNHEY, CDR2 SVGAGI. V dropped 2 bases and J dropped 15 bases, with 23 bases sitting between them. CDR3 residues: CASSYGGLGDQKILHF. The CDR3 bases are TGTGCCAGCAGTTACGGAGGACTGGGTGACCAAAAAATCCTCCACTTT.